This T cell receptor beta chain was recorded in a study of T-cell reconstitution after alpha-beta-depleted transplantation in children. The V gene's germline CDR1 is SGHTA and CDR2 FQGNSA. CDR3 size: 16 residues. Trimming stripped 2 bases from V and 2 bases from J, with 15 bases between. The TCRbeta library was prepared with unique molecular identifiers. Each CDR3 protein gets one entry after TCRdb re-called the PCR reads with MiXCR. Here the sample spans 600,000 to 700,000 distinct CDR3 sequences, 16% being singletons. Sequenced here: PBMCs from the stem cell graft donor, sampled from the stem cell graft. This TCR derives from a human donor who donated a stem cell graft to a child with acute myeloid leukemia. The gene calls are TRBV7-2 and TRBJ2-5; TRBD2 might be the D (5 bases). The CDR3 protein is CASSLRGPDLQETQYF. The CDR3 DNA sequence: TGTGCCAGCAGCTTACGAGGTCCGGACTTGCAAGAGACCCAGTACTTC.